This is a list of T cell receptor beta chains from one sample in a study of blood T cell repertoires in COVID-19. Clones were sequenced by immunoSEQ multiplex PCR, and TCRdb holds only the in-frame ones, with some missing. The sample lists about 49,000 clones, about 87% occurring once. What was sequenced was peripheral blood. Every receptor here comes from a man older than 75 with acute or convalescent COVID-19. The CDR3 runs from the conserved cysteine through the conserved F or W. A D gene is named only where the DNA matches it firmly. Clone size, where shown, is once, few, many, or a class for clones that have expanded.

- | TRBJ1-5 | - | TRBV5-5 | TGTGCCAGCAGCCCAGCTGCCGGGGTATCTGGACAGCCCCAGCATTTT | CASSPAAGVSGQPQHF
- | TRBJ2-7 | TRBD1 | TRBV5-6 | TGTGCCAGCAGCTTGAGGACGGACAGGCGTCCCTACGAGCAGTACTTC | CASSLRTDRRPYEQYF
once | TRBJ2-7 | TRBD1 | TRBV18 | TGTGCCAGCTCACCACCTGGACAGGGGAATGAGCAGTACTTC | CASSPPGQGNEQYF
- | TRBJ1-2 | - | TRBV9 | TGTGCCAGCAGCAAAGCCGGGACACCTAATGGCTACACCTTC | CASSKAGTPNGYTF
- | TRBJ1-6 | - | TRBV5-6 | TGTGCCAGCAGCTTGCGAGGGGGGGTTAATTCACCCCTCCACTTT | CASSLRGGVNSPLHF
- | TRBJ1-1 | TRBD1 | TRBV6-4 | TGTGCCAGCAGTGGAACCGGGACAGGGGGTTCTGAAGCTTTCTTT | CASSGTGTGGSEAFF
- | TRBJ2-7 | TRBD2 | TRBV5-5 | TGTGCCAGCAGCTTGGCCCTAGCGGGGATGGACGAGCAGTACTTC | CASSLALAGMDEQYF
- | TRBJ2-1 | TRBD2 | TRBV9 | TGTGCCAGCAGCGTAGTTTGGACTAGCGGGTCCAATGAGCAGTTCTTC | CASSVVWTSGSNEQFF
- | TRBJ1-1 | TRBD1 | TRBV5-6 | TGTGCCAGCAGCTCCCTTCTTAGGGGGACAGGGGGAGCTTTCTTT | CASSSLLRGTGGAFF
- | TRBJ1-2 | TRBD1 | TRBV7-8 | TGTGCCAGCAGCAACCGGGACAGGGTAGACTATGGCTACACCTTC | CASSNRDRVDYGYTF
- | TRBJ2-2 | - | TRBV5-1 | TGCGCCAGCAGCTTGGATCAGGGGGGTCCCGGGGAGCTGTTTTTT | CASSLDQGGPGELFF
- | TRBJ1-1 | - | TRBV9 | TGTGCCAGCAGCGTCATAAGGGGTAACACTGAAGCTTTCTTT | CASSVIRGNTEAFF
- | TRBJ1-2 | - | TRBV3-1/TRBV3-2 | TGTGCCAGCAGCCAAGAGGGGAGGGGCTACACCTTC | CASSQEGRGYTF
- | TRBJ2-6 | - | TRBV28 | TGTGCCAGCGTCCTTTCTGGGGCCAACGTCCTGACTTTC | CASVLSGANVLTF
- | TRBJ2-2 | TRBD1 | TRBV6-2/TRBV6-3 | TGTGCCAGCAGTTGGAGGGACAGGGGAGACACCGGGGAGCTGTTTTTT | CASSWRDRGDTGELFF
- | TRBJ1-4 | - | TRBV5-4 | TGTGCCAGCAGCTCACAGGGTAGTGTAGGAAAACTGTTTTTT | CASSSQGSVGKLFF
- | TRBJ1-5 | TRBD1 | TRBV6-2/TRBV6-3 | TGTGCCAGCAGTTGGGGACAGCGCAATCAGCCCCAGCATTTT | CASSWGQRNQPQHF
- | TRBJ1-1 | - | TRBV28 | TGTGCCAGCAGTCCCCCGGGGATCCTGAACACTGAAGCTTTCTTT | CASSPPGILNTEAFF
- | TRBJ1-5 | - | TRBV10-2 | TGCGCCAGCAGTTCAGGGGACTATAGCAATCAGCCCCAGCATTTT | CASSSGDYSNQPQHF
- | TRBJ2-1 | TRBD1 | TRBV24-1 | TGTGCTACCAGTGATGACAGGGAGAATGAGCAGTTCTTC | CATSDDRENEQFF
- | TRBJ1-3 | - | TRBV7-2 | TGTGCCAGCAGCTCTCGCGGGGTCTCTGGAAACACCATATATTTT | CASSSRGVSGNTIYF
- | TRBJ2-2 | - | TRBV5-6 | TGTGCCAGCAGCTTCGGTGGGAACACCGGGGAGCTGTTTTTT | CASSFGGNTGELFF
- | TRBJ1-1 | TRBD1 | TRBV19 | TGTGCCACCGGAGGACAGGCGAACACTGAAGCTTTCTTT | CATGGQANTEAFF
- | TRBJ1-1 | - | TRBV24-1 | TGTGCCACCAGTGATTCTCAGGGGAGAGCTTTCTTT | CATSDSQGRAFF
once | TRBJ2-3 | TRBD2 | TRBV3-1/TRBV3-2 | TGTGCCAGCAGCCTTCCTTTTAGCGGGGGAACAGATACGCAGTATTTT | CASSLPFSGGTDTQYF
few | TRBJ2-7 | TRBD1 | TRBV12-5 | TGTGCTAGTGCCCTGTCCCTGGGGACAGGGGGCTCTAGCTCCTACGAGCAGTACTTC | CASALSLGTGGSSSYEQYF
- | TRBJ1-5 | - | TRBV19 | TGTGCCACCAGACCCCAACACAGGGCTGGTCAGCCCCAGCATTTT | CATRPQHRAGQPQHF
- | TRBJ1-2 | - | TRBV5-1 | TGCGCCAGCAGCTCCAACTCTAACTATGGCTACACCTTC | CASSSNSNYGYTF
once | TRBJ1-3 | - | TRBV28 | TGTGCCAGCAGGATGGGGGGGTCCCTTTTCTCTGGAAACACCATATATTTT | CASRMGGSLFSGNTIYF
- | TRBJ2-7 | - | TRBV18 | TGTGCCAGCTCACCGAAGATACAGTTCCACGAGCAGTACTTC | CASSPKIQFHEQYF
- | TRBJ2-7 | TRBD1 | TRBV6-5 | TGTGCCAGCAGTCAAAGGGACAGGGGGGGAGAGCAGTACTTC | CASSQRDRGGEQYF
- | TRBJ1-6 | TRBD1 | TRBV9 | TGTGCCAGCAGCGTAGGTAGGACAGGTCGACCTTCTAATAATTCACCCCTCCACTTT | CASSVGRTGRPSNNSPLHF
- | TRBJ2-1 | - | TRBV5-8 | TGTGCCAGCAGCTTGGTTAGCAACAATGAGCAGTTCTTC | CASSLVSNNEQFF
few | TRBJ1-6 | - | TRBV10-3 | TGTGCCATCAGGGCTACTCGGGGTGATTATTCACCCCTCCACTTT | CAIRATRGDYSPLHF
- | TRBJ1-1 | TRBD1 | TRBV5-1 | TGCGCCAGCAACGTCGGGACAGGGGTGAACACTGAAGCTTTCTTT | CASNVGTGVNTEAFF
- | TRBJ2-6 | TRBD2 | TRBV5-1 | TGCGCCAGCAGCTGGGGGGGACCCTCTGGGGCCAACGTCCTGACTTTC | CASSWGGPSGANVLTF
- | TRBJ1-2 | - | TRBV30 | TGTGCCTGGAGTCCGAGGCCTTGGGAGGGCTACACCTTC | CAWSPRPWEGYTF
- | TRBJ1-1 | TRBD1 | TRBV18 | TGTGCCAGCTCAATAACAGGGGTAGACACTGAAGCTTTCTTT | CASSITGVDTEAFF
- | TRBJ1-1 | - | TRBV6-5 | TGTGCCACTTCGGGGGAGATGAACACTGAAGCTTTCTTT | CATSGEMNTEAFF